This TCR beta chain was recovered during a study of CD8 T cells in Susac syndrome. Random hexamers were used to reverse transcribe about 0.5 to 1 ug of RNA. Amplification of TCR beta CDR3 across 54 Vbeta and 13 Jbeta was performed with immunoSEQ multiplex PCR. TCRdb recomputed calls from the immunoSEQ multiplex PCR reads with MiXCR, one row per CDR3 protein. The table shows 90,000 to 150,000 distinct CDR3 sequences, with approximately 91% occurring only once. V lost 1 base and J lost 2, with 11 bases in between. The CDR3 sequence is 14 residues long. Germline loops: CDR1 DFQATT, CDR2 SNEGSKA (reference sequence).

The TCR was taken from a human donor in good health. Sequenced material: CD4+ T cells from PBMCs. The chain employs TRBV20-1 and TRBJ1-1; D gene unclear. CDR3 nucleotide sequence: TGCAGTGCTAGAGGATTAGGGAGAAACACTGAAGCTTTCTTT. This codes for CSARGLGRNTEAFF.